This entry lists 13 T cell receptor beta chains sequenced from one sample in a study of patients and donors after allogeneic stem cell transplantation (TCRdb year 2020). The library came from RT-PCR. The sample was run on a NextSeq 550. Starting from the raw public reads, TCRdb applied fastp trimming at Q25, assembled clones with MiXCR and retained in-frame beta chains. CDR3 protein duplicates are merged, each entry listing the most common genes and DNA. This sample has around 9,900 distinct CDR3 sequences in its table, and about 6.4% of those were observed once. Roughly 26% of the sample is in the top ten clones. Sequencing was carried out using blood, either unsorted or a sorted T cell fraction (not recorded which). These receptors all stem from a human donor who was either an allogeneic HSCT recipient or a stem cell or donor lymphocyte infusion donor (not recorded which). It is not recorded whose cells these are; they may come from a transplant donor.

Judged by abundance, this clonotype is medium-sized. The rearrangement links TRBV10-3 to TRBJ1-5, with D uncertain. This CDR3 region has 14 residues. The germline V and J ends were trimmed by 3 bases and 4 bases, with 10 bases remaining between them. CDR1 and CDR2 (germline): ENHRY, SYGVKD. The CDR3 protein is CAISEREGNQPQHF. CDR3 in DNA: TGTGCCATCAGTGAAAGGGAGGGAAATCAGCCCCAGCATTTT.

Only a few counts were recorded for this clonotype. The chain is built from TRBV24-1 and TRBJ2-5; D gene ambiguous. Between the trimmed V and J ends, which lost 9 bases and 5 bases, there was a span of 0 bases. The CDR3 consists of 8 residues. The germline V gene has CDR1 KGHDR and CDR2 SFDVKD. In nucleotides, the CDR3 is TGTGCCACCGAGACCCAGTACTTC. Translated, it gives CATETQYF.

This clonotype has ten or more counts. The V call is TRBV28, the J call TRBJ1-5; D is ambiguous. From germline, CDR1 is MDHEN and CDR2 SYDVKM. The length of the CDR3 is 13 residues. The V end lost 2 bases, the J end lost 9 bases, and 11 bases lay between the germline ends. The CDR3 loop reads CASSLPRLPPQHF. In nucleotides, the CDR3 is TGTGCCAGCAGTTTACCCCGGCTACCGCCCCAGCATTTT.

This clonotype ranks as medium-sized. The V and J genes are TRBV6-6 and TRBJ1-2; D unclear. V dropped 6 bases and J dropped 7 bases, with 12 bases sitting between them. The CDR3 is 12 amino acids. Germline-derived CDR1 and CDR2 are MNHNY and SVGAGI (reference sequence). CDR3: CASSGRLSGYTF. The CDR3 nucleotides are TGTGCCAGCAGCGGGAGGTTATCTGGCTACACCTTC.

This clonotype was counted between two and nine times. The chain employs TRBV24-1 and TRBJ2-3; 9 bases agree with TRBD2. Germline-derived CDR1 and CDR2 are KGHDR and SFDVKD. Trimming at V came to 9 bases and at J to 2 bases, leaving 5 bases not matched to a gene. This CDR3 has 14 residues. The CDR3 DNA reads as TGTGCCACCCGCGGGAGGGGGCACACAGATACGCAGTATTTT. It specifies CATRGRGHTDTQYF.

This clonotype has ten or more counts. The chain employs TRBV6-5 and TRBJ1-6; D is possibly TRBD1 (6 bases). The CDR3 is 15 residues long. In germline, CDR1 is MNHEY, CDR2 SVGAGI. Trimming shortened V by 5 bases and J by 6 bases, and 14 bases separated the two germline ends. The CDR3 bases are TGTGCCAGCAGTGCCCAACAGGGTGGTAATTCACCCCTCCACTTT. Its protein is CASSAQQGGNSPLHF.

By share, this clonotype ranks as medium-sized (0.01 to 0.1%). J is TRBJ2-2 and V is TRBV15; D not resolved. V was cut by 0 bases and J by 8 bases, with 7 bases left in between. The germline gives CDR1 LNHNV, CDR2 YYDKDF (reference sequence). CDR3 length: 13 amino acids. The CDR3 loop reads CATSRDFQGELFF. DNA of the CDR3: TGTGCCACCAGCAGAGATTTCCAGGGGGAGCTGTTTTTT.

The chain recombines TRBV6-4 with TRBJ2-7; TRBD2 matches 7 bases. Germline V gene lookup returns CDR1 MRHNA and CDR2 SNTAGT. V dropped 4 bases and J dropped 5; count of bases not matched to a gene: 11. The CDR3 contains 15 residues. This CDR3 is CASSVQAGSTHEQYF. Written as DNA, the CDR3 is TGTGCCAGCAGTGTTCAAGCGGGATCCACCCACGAGCAGTACTTC.

This clonotype has at least ten counts. V and J are TRBV25-1 and TRBJ1-1; D is possibly TRBD1 (6 bases). Trimming pared 4 bases from V and 1 base from J, leaving 16 bases between. Germline CDR1 and CDR2: MGHDK and SYGVNS. This CDR3 has 16 amino acids. CDR3 nucleotide sequence: TGTGCCAGCAGTGGATCCTCGGGCAGGGGGAACACTGAAGCTTTCTTT. Protein sequence: CASSGSSGRGNTEAFF.

This clonotype was seen a handful of times. The rearrangement links TRBV5-4 to TRBJ2-3; 9 bases agree with TRBD2. The CDR3 covers 16 residues. The ends lost 0 bases at V and 5 bases at J; junction bases unmatched: 7. Germline CDR1 reads SGHNT; CDR2 reads YYREEE (reference sequence). The CDR3 reads CASSLALAGNLDTQYF. The DNA of the CDR3 is TGTGCCAGCAGCTTGGCTCTAGCGGGAAATCTAGATACGCAGTATTTT.

This clonotype has a count of ten or more. The chain uses TRBV5-6 and TRBJ1-5, with D maybe TRBD1 (5 bases). Trimming left V 3 bases short and J 3 bases short, with 10 bases between. The germline gives CDR1 SGHDT, CDR2 YYEEEE. This CDR3 is 14 amino acids long. CDR3 nucleotide sequence: TGTGCCAGCAGCTGGGGGGGGACCAATCAGCCCCAGCATTTT. This codes for CASSWGGTNQPQHF. Complete variable domain (other parts from reference TRBV5-6 and TRBJ1-5): DAGVTQSPTHLIKTRGQQVTLRCSPKSGHDTVSWYQQALGQGPQFIFQYYEEEERQRGNFPDRFSGHQFPNYSSELNVNALLLGDSALYLCASSWGGTNQPQHFGDGTRLSIL.

The CDR3 DNA is TGCAGTGCTCCAAACCTACTACTCCCTGGGGTGCAGTACTTC. It codes for CSAPNLLLPGVQYF. This rearrangement joins TRBV20-1 to TRBJ2-7, with D unresolved. The CDR3 totals 14 residues. The germline V gene has CDR1 DFQATT and CDR2 SNEGSKA (reference sequence). V was shortened by 5 bases and J by 9 bases, with 23 bases between the two germline ends.

This rearrangement joins TRBV6-2 or TRBV6-3 to TRBJ2-3; 10 bases are a match to TRBD1. Losses at the gene ends were 8 bases for V and 0 bases for J; bases not matched to a gene: 5. This CDR3 contains 15 residues. Germline CDR1 and CDR2: MNHEY and SVGEGT. CDR3 protein: CASLDRGLSTDTQYF. CDR3 bases: TGTGCCAGCCTCGACAGGGGGCTAAGCACAGATACGCAGTATTTT.